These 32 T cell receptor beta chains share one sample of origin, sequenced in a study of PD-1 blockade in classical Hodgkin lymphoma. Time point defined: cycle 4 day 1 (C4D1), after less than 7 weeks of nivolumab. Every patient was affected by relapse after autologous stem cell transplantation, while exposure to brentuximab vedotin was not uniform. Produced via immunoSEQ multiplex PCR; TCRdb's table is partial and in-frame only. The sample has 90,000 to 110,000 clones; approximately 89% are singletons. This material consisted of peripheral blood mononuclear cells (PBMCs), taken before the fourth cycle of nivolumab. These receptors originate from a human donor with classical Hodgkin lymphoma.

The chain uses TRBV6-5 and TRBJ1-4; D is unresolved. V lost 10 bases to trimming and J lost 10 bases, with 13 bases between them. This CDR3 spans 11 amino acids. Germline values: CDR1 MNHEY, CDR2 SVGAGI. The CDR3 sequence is CAKPLKGKLFF. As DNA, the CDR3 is TGTGCCAAACCTTTGAAGGGAAAACTGTTTTTT.

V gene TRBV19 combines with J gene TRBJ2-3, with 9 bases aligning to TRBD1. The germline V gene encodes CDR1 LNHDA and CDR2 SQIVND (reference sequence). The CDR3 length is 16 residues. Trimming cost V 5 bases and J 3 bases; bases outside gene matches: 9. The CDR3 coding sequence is TGTGCCAGTAGTGCACGGGGACAGGGAAGGACAGATACGCAGTATTTT. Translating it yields CASSARGQGRTDTQYF.

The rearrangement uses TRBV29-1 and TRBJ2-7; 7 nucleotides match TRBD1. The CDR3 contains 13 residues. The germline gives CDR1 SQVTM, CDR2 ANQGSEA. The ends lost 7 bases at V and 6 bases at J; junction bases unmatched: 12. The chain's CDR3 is CSAQKTGNGEQYF. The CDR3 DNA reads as TGCAGCGCCCAAAAGACAGGGAATGGCGAGCAGTACTTC.

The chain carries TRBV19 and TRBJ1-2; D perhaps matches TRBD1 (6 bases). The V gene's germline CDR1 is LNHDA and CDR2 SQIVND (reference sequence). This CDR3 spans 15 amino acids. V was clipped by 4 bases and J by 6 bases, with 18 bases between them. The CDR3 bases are TGTGCCAGTAGTAGAGAGGACAGCCCTCCCAATGGCTACACCTTC. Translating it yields CASSREDSPPNGYTF.

CDR3 in DNA: TGTGCCAGCAGTTACCCTGCGGGACAGGGTTCCTACGAGCAGTACTTC. Its protein product is CASSYPAGQGSYEQYF. This chain connects TRBV6-6 to TRBJ2-7; 9 bases are shared with TRBD1. This CDR3 is 16 amino acids long. V trimming: 2 bases; J trimming: 1 base; junction bases outside the gene matches: 6. The germline CDR1 and CDR2 sequences are MNHNY and SVGAGI (reference sequence).

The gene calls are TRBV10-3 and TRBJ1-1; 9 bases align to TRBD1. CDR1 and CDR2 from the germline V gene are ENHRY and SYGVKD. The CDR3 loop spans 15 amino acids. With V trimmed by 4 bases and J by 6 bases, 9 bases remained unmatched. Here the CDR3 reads CAISGPDRGRPEAFF. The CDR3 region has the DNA TGTGCCATCAGTGGACCGGACAGGGGTCGGCCTGAAGCTTTCTTT.

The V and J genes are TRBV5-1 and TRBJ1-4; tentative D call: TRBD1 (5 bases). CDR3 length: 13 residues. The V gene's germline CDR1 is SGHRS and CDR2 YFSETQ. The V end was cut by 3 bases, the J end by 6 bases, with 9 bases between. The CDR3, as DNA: TGCGCCAGCAGCTCCGGGGCCCATGAAAAACTGTTTTTT. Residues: CASSSGAHEKLFF.

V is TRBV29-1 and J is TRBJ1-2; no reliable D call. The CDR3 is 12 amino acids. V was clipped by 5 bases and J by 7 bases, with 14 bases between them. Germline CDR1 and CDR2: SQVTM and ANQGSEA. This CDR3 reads CSVYGGRAGYTF. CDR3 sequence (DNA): TGCAGCGTTTATGGTGGAAGGGCTGGCTACACCTTC.

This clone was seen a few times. CDR3 protein: CASSAIFGQPQHF. CDR3 sequence (DNA): TGTGCCAGCAGTGCGATATTTGGACAGCCCCAGCATTTT. J is TRBJ1-5 and V is TRBV6-5; the D is unclear. This CDR3 is 13 amino acids long. Germline V gene sequence: CDR1 MNHEY, CDR2 SVGAGI. Deletions cut 5 bases from V and 7 bases from J, with 12 bases between.

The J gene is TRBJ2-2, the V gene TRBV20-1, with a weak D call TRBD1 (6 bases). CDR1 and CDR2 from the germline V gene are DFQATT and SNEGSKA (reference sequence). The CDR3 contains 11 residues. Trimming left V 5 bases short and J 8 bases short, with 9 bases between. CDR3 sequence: CSAGGTGELFF. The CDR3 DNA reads TGCAGTGCTGGTGGGACAGGGGAGCTGTTTTTT.

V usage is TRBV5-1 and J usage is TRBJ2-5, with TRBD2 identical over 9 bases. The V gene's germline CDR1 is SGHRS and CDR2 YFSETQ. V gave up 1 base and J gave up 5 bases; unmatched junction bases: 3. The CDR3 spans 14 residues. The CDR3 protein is CASSLIAGVETQYF. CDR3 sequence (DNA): TGCGCCAGCAGCTTGATAGCGGGAGTGGAGACCCAGTACTTC. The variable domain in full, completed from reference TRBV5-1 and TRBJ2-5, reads KAGVTQTPRYLIKTRGQQVTLSCSPISGHRSVSWYQQTPGQGLQFLFEYFSETQRNKGNFPGRFSGRQFSNSRSEMNVSTLELGDSALYLCASSLIAGVETQYFGPGTRLLVL.

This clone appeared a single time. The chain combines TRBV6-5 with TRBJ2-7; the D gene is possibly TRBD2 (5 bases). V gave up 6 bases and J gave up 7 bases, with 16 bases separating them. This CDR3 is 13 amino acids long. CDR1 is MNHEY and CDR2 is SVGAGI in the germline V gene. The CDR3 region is CASSVVGGEEQYF. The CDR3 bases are TGTGCCAGCAGCGTCGTAGGAGGAGAGGAGCAGTACTTC.

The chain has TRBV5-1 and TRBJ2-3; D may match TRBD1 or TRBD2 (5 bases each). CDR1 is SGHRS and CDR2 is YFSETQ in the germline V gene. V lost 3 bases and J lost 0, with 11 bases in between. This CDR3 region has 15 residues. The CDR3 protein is CASSSGTVSTDTQYF. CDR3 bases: TGCGCCAGCAGCTCCGGGACGGTTAGCACAGATACGCAGTATTTT.

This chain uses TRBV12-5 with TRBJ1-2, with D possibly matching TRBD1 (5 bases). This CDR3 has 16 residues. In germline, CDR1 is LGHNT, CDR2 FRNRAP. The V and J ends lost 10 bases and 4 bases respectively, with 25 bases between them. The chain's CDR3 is CATRDVRPLKPYGYTF. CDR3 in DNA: TGTGCTACCAGGGACGTTCGGCCGCTTAAACCCTATGGCTACACCTTC.

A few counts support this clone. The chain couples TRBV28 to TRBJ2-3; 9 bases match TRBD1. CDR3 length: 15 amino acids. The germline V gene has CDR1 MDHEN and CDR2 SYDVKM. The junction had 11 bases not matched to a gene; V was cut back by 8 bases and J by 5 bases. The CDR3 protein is CASYTGGHRIDTQYF. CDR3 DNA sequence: TGTGCCAGCTATACAGGGGGCCACCGGATAGATACGCAGTATTTT.

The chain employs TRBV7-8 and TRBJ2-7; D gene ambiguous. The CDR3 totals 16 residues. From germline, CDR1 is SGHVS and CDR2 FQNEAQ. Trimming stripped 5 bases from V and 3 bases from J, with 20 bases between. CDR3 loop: CASSPPKATSRYEQYF. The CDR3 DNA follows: TGTGCCAGCAGCCCCCCCAAGGCTACTTCCCGCTACGAGCAGTACTTC.

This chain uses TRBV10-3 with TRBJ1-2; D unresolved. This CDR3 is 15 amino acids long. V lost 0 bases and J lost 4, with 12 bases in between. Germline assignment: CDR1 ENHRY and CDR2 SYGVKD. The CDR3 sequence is CAISESDELLYGYTF. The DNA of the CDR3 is TGTGCCATCAGTGAGTCGGATGAGCTCCTCTATGGCTACACCTTC.

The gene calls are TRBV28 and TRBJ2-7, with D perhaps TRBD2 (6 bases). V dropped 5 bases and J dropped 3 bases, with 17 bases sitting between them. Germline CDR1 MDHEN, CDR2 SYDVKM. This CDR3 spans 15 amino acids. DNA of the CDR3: TGTGCCAGCAGTCTCCGGGACGGGAGACTCTACGAGCAGTACTTC. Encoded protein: CASSLRDGRLYEQYF.

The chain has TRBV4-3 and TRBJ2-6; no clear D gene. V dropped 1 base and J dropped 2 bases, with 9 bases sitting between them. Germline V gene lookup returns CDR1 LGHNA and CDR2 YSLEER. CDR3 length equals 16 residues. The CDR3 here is CASSQAWGAGANVLTF. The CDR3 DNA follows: TGCGCCAGCAGCCAAGCGTGGGGTGCTGGGGCCAACGTCCTGACTTTC.

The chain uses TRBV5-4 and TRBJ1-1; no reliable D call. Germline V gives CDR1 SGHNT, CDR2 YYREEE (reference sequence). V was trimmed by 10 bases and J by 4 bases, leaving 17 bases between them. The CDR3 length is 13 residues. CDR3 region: CAAREQVSTEAFF. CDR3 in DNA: TGTGCCGCGCGGGAGCAGGTGAGCACTGAAGCTTTCTTT.

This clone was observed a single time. CDR3 sequence reads: CASSYSGEGLNEQFF. The CDR3 DNA sequence: TGTGCCAGCAGTTACTCGGGGGAGGGCCTCAATGAGCAGTTCTTC. The J gene is TRBJ2-1, the V gene TRBV6-5, with TRBD2 identical over 7 bases. Losses at the gene ends were 0 bases for V and 6 bases for J; bases not matched to a gene: 5. CDR3 length: 15 amino acids. CDR1 MNHEY and CDR2 SVGAGI come from the germline V gene.

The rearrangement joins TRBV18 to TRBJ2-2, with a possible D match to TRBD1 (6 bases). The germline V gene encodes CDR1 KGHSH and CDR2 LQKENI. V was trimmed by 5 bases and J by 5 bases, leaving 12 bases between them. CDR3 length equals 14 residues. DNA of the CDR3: TGTGCCAGCTCAGTGGACAGATTTACCGGGGAGCTGTTTTTT. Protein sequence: CASSVDRFTGELFF.

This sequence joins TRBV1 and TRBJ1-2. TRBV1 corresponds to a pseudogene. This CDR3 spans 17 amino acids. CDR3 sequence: CTSSQDYSRVWDYGYTF. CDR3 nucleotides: TGCACCAGCAGCCAAGATTATTCGAGGGTGTGGGACTATGGCTACACCTTC.

As DNA, the CDR3 is TGTGCCAGCAGTGAATATTTGGTAGTGATCGGGGCAGATACGCAGTATTTT. Its protein product is CASSEYLVVIGADTQYF. This chain connects TRBV2 to TRBJ2-3, with a weak D call TRBD2 (5 bases). Germline-derived CDR1 and CDR2 are SNHLY and FYNNEI. The CDR3 covers 17 residues. The V end was cut by 2 bases, the J end by 4 bases, with 19 bases between.

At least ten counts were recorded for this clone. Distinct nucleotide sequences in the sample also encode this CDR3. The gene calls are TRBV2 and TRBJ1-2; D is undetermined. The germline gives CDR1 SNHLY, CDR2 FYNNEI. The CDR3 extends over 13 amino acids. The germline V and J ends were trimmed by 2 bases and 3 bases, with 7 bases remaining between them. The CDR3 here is CASSENGDYGYTF. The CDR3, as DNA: TGTGCCAGCAGTGAAAATGGGGACTATGGCTACACCTTC. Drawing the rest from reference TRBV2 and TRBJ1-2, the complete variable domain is EPEVTQTPSHQVTQMGQEVILRCVPISNHLYFYWYRQILGQKVEFLVSFYNNEISEKSEIFDDQFSVERPDGSNFTLKIRSTKLEDSAMYFCASSENGDYGYTFGSGTRLTVV.

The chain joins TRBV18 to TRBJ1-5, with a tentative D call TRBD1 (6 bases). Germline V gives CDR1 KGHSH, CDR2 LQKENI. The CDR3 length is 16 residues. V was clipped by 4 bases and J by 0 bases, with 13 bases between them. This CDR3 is CASSLGQPNSNQPQHF. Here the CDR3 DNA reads TGTGCCAGCTCACTCGGACAGCCAAATAGCAATCAGCCCCAGCATTTT.

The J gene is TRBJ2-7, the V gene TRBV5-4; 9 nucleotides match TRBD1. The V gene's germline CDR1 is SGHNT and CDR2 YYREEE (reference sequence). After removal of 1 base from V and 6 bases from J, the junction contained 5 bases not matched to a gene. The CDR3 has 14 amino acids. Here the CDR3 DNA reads TGTGCCAGCAGCTTGCCCGGACAGGGGCGCGAGCAGTACTTC. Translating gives CASSLPGQGREQYF.

CDR3 nucleotide sequence: TGTGCCAGCAGCCAGAACAGGGGACCCCAAGAGACCCAGTACTTC. This codes for CASSQNRGPQETQYF. V usage is TRBV2 and J usage is TRBJ2-5; 7 bases align to TRBD1. This CDR3 is 15 amino acids long. The germline gives CDR1 SNHLY, CDR2 FYNNEI. J lost 1 base, V lost 6 bases, and 8 bases had no gene match.

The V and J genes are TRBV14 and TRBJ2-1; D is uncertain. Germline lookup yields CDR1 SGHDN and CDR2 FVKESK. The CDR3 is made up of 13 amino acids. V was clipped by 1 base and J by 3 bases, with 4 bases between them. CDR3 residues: CASSQGSYNEQFF. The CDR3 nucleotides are TGTGCCAGCAGCCAAGGCAGCTACAATGAGCAGTTCTTC.

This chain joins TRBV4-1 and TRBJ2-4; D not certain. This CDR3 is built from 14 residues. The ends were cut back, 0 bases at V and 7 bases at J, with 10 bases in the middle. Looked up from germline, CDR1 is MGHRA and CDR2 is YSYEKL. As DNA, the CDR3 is TGCGCCAGCAGCCAAGATGATCTGGGCAACATTCAGTACTTC. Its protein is CASSQDDLGNIQYF.

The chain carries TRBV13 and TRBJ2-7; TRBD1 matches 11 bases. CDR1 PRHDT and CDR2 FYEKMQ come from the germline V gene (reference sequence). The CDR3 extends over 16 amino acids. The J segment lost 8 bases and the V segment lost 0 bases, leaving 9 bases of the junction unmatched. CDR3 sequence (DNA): TGTGCCAGCAGCTTAGGAGGAGAGGGACAGGGGGATCAGCAGTACTTC. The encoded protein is CASSLGGEGQGDQQYF.

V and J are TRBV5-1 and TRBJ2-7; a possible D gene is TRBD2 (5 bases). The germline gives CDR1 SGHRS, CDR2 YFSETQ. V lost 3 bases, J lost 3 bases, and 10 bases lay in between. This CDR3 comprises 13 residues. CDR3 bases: TGCGCCAGCAGCTCGGGATTAGTCTACGAGCAGTACTTC. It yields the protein CASSSGLVYEQYF.